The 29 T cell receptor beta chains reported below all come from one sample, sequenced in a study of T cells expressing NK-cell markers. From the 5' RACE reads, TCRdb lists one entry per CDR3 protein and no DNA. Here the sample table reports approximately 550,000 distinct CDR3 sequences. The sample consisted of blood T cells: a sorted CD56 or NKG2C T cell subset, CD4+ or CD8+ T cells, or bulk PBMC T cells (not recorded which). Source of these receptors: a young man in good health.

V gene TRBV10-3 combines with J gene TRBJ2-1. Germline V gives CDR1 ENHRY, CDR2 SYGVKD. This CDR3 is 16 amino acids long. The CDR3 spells CAISDKDRSSYNEQFF.

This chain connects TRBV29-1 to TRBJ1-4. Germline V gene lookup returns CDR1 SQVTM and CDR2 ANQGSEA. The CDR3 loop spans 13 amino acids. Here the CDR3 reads CSVQRFTGEKLFF.

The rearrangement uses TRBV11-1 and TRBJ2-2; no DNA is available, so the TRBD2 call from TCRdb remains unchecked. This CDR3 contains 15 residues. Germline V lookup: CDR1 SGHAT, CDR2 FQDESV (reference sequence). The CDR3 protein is CASSGTSGTAGELFF.

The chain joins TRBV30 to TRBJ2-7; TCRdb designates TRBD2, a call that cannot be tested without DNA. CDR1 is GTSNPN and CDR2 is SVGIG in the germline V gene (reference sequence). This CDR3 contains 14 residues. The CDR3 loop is CAWSVSLLGPEQYF.

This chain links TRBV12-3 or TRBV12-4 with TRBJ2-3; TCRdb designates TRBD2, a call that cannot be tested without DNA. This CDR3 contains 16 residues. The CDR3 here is CASTPPGLAGEDTQYF.

CDR3 amino acids: CSARDPGQGMHNEQFF. This chain connects TRBV20-1 to TRBJ2-1; TCRdb's D call of TRBD1 is untestable without DNA. Germline assignment: CDR1 DFQATT and CDR2 SNEGSKA (reference sequence). The CDR3 consists of 16 residues.

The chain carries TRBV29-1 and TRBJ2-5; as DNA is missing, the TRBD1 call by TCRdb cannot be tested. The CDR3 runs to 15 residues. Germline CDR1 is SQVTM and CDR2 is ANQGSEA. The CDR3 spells CSVESASGGQETQYF.

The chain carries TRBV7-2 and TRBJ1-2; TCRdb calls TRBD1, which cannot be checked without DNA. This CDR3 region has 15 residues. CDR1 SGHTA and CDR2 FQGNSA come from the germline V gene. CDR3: CASSFGQGADGGYTF.

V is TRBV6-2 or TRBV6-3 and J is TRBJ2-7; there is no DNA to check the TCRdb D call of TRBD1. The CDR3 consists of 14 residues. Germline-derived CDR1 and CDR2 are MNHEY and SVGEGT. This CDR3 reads CASRLRDTHYEQYF.

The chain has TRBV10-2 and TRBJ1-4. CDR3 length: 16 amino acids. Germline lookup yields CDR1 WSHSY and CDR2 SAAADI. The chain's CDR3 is CASSDPTAATNEKLFF.

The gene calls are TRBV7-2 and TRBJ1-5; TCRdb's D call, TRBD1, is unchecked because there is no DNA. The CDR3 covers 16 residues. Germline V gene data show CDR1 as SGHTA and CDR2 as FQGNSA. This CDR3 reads CASSPQGQGVRQPQHF. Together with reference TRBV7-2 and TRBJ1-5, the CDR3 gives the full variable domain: GAGVSQSPSNKVTEKGKDVELRCDPISGHTALYWYRQSLGQGLEFLIYFQGNSAPDKSGLPSDRFSAERTGGSVSTLTIQRTQQEDSAVYLCASSPQGQGVRQPQHFGDGTRLSIL.

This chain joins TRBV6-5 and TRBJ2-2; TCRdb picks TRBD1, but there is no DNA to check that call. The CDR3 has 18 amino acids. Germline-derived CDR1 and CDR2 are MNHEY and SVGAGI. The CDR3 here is CASSLHGQKFSNTGELFF.

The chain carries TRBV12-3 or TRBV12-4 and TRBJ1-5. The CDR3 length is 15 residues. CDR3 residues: CASSSRTSGNQPQHF.

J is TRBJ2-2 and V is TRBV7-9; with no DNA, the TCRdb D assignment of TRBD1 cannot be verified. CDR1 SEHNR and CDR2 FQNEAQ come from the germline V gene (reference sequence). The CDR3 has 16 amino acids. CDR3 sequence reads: CASSFFTGQNTGELFF. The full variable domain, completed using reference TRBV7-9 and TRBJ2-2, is DTGVSQNPRHKITKRGQNVTFRCDPISEHNRLYWYRQTLGQGPEFLTYFQNEAQLEKSRLLSDRFSAERPKGSFSTLEIQRTEQGDSAMYLCASSFFTGQNTGELFFGEGSRLTVL.

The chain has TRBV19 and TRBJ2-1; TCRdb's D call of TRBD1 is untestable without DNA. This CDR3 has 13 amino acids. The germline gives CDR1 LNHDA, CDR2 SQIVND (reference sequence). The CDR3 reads CASSFAGGNEQFF.

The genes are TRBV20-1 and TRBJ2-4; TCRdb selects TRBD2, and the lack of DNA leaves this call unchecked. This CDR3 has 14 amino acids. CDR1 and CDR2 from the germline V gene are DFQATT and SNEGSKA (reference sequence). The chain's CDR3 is CSASLAGDKNIQYF.

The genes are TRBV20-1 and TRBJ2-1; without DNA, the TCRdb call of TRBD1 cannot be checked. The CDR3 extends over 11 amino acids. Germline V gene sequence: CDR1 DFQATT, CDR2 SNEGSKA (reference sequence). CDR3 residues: CSAETGFEQFF.

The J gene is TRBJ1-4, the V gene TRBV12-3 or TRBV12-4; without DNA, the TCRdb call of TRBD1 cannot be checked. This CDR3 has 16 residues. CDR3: CASSLSTGRPNEKLFF.

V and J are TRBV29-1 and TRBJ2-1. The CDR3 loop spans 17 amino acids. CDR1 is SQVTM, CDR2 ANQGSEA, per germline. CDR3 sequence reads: CSVENGLGGGSYNEQFF.

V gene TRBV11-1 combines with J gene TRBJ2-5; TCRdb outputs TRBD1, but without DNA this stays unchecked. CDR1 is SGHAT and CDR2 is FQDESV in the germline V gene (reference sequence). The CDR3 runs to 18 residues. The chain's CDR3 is CASTYWDRVETPQETQYF.

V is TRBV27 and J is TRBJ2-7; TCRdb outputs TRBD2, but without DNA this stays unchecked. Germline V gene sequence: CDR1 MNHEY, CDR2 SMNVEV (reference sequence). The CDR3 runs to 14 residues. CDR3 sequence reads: CASSSGRGPYEQYF.

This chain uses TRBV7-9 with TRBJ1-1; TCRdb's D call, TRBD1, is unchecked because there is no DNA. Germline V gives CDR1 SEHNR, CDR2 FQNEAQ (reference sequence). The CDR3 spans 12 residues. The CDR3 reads CASSFVRDEAFF.

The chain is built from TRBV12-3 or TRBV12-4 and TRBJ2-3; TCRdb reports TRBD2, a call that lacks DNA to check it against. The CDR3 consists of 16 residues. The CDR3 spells CASSSRTSGRTDTQYF.

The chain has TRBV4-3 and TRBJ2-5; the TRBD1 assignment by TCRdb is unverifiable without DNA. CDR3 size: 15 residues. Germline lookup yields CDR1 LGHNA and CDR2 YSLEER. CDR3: CASSQVIGSRGPEYF.

The CDR3 protein is CASTPAGPPRVDTQYF. The chain combines TRBV6-1 with TRBJ2-3; the TCRdb D gene call, TRBD1, has no DNA to confirm it. From germline, CDR1 is MNHNS and CDR2 SASEGT. The CDR3 is 16 amino acids.

The CDR3 spells CASSQERGRFTGELFF. The rearrangement joins TRBV14 to TRBJ2-2; as DNA is missing, the TRBD2 call by TCRdb cannot be tested. Germline lookup yields CDR1 SGHDN and CDR2 FVKESK. This CDR3 is 16 amino acids long. Full variable domain (outside the CDR3, taken from reference TRBV14 and TRBJ2-2): EAGVTQFPSHSVIEKGQTVTLRCDPISGHDNLYWYRRVMGKEIKFLLHFVKESKQDESGMPNNRFLAERTGGTYSTLKVQPAELEDSGVYFCASSQERGRFTGELFFGEGSRLTVL.

The CDR3 loop reads CASSQGGKQYF. The V call is TRBV4-3, the J call TRBJ2-3; TCRdb indicates TRBD2, and absent DNA this call remains unverified. The CDR3 extends over 11 amino acids. Germline assignment: CDR1 LGHNA and CDR2 YSLEER.

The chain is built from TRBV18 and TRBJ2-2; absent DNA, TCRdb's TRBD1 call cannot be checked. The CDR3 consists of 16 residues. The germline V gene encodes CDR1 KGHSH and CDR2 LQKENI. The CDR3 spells CASSPRAEHLAGELFF.

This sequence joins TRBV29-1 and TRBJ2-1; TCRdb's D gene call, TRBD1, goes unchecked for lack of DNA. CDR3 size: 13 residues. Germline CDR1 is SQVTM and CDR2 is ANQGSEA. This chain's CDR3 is CSVENRGLNEQFF.